This T cell receptor beta chain was sequenced for a study of blood T cells in healthy people across ages. The CDR3 loop spans 17 amino acids. V was clipped by 4 bases and J by 0 bases, with 17 bases between them. From germline, CDR1 is SGDLS and CDR2 YYNGEE. The use of a sample-barcoded 5' primer and a J-beta primer mix characterized a second PCR of roughly 7 to 12 cycles. TCRdb re-derived calls from the 5' RACE reads in MiXCR, one entry per CDR3 protein. This table has over 950,000 distinct CDR3 sequences, roughly two fifths appearing once. The sequencing input was blood. J is TRBJ2-1 and V is TRBV9; D is uncertain. The source of this sequence is a young man in good health. CDR3: CASSPPLTRSSYNEQFF. The CDR3 nucleotides read TGTGCCAGCAGCCCCCCCCTTACACGGAGCTCCTACAATGAGCAGTTCTTC.